Each of the 17 T cell receptor beta chains below was sequenced from the same sample in a study of blood T cell repertoires in COVID-19. This table comes from immunoSEQ multiplex PCR, and its TCRdb copy is limited to in-frame clones, with some not included. The table includes 200,000 to 250,000 clones, around 82% detected once. Specimen: peripheral blood. These receptors originate from a woman between 70 and 85 years old with acute or convalescent COVID-19.

The rearrangement joins TRBV7-9 to TRBJ1-3, with D unclear. The CDR3 extends over 15 amino acids. Per the germline V gene, CDR1 is SEHNR and CDR2 is FQNEAQ (reference sequence). Trimming shortened V by 2 bases and J by 1 base, and 9 bases separated the two germline ends. The CDR3 DNA is TGTGCCAGCAGCTTACAGGTGCTGTCTGGAAACACCATATATTTT. Amino acids: CASSLQVLSGNTIYF.

The rearrangement joins TRBV5-4 to TRBJ2-1; D unclear. This CDR3 has 16 residues. V was cut by 0 bases and J by 1 base, with 11 bases left in between. Germline V lookup: CDR1 SGHNT, CDR2 YYREEE (reference sequence). The DNA for the CDR3 is TGTGCCAGCAGCTTGGCCGCTGCGGCGTCCTACAATGAGCAGTTCTTC. It encodes CASSLAAAASYNEQFF.

The chain combines TRBV2 with TRBJ1-6; TRBD1 might be the D (6 bases). The V gene's germline CDR1 is SNHLY and CDR2 FYNNEI. This CDR3 comprises 15 residues. Trimming left V 6 bases short and J 5 bases short, with 14 bases between. In DNA form, the CDR3 reads TGTGCCAGCAGGAACCAGGGGCTGGATAATTCACCCCTCCACTTT. The encoded protein is CASRNQGLDNSPLHF.

The J gene is TRBJ1-2, the V gene TRBV12-3 or TRBV12-4; possibly TRBD1 for D (6 bases). The CDR3 totals 12 residues. The ends were cut back, 7 bases at V and 3 bases at J, with 9 bases in the middle. The CDR3 sequence: CASTSGDYGYTF. The DNA of the CDR3 is TGTGCCAGCACCTCAGGGGACTATGGCTACACCTTC.

The CDR3, as DNA: TGTGCCAGCAGCAACTTCGCTACTAATGAAAAACTGTTTTTT. This codes for CASSNFATNEKLFF. The gene calls are TRBV6-6 and TRBJ1-4; D not certain. There are 14 residues in the CDR3. Germline V gene data show CDR1 as MNHNY and CDR2 as SVGAGI (reference sequence). Trimming cost V 6 bases and J 2 bases, with 10 bases left between them.

This clone has just one count. The chain employs TRBV28 and TRBJ2-3; the match to TRBD2 covers 8 bases. This CDR3 is built from 14 residues. Germline CDR1 is MDHEN and CDR2 is SYDVKM. Germline trimming cut 6 bases from V and 2 bases from J; bases unmatched to any gene: 4. CDR3 amino acids: CASRAGGFTDTQYF. The CDR3 DNA follows: TGTGCCAGCAGGGCGGGGGGTTTCACAGATACGCAGTATTTT.

This sequence joins TRBV25-1 and TRBJ2-7; D perhaps matches TRBD2 (6 bases). Per germline, CDR1 MGHDK and CDR2 SYGVNS. The CDR3 totals 17 residues. V was shortened by 5 bases and J by 1 base, with 21 bases between the two germline ends. The CDR3: CASSPQGGTGDSYEQYF. The CDR3 bases are TGTGCCAGCAGTCCACAAGGAGGGACGGGCGATTCCTACGAGCAGTACTTC.

The chain couples TRBV2 to TRBJ1-3; unclear D gene. The germline V gene encodes CDR1 SNHLY and CDR2 FYNNEI. There are 14 residues in the CDR3. V lost 4 bases, J lost 0 bases, and 7 bases lay in between. CDR3 sequence (DNA): TGTGCCAGCAGTGGCCCCTACTCTGGAAACACCATATATTTT. It codes for CASSGPYSGNTIYF.

The genes are TRBV10-3 and TRBJ2-7; 10 bases are a match to TRBD1. CDR1 and CDR2 from the germline V gene are ENHRY and SYGVKD. The CDR3 extends over 12 amino acids. V shed 6 bases, J shed 7 bases, and the junction held 3 bases outside the gene matches. The CDR3 reads CAIRGTGDEQYF. CDR3 nucleotide sequence: TGTGCCATCAGGGGGACAGGGGATGAGCAGTACTTC.

This chain uses TRBV27 with TRBJ1-6, with TRBD1 matching 10 bases. The CDR3 runs to 13 residues. Germline lookup yields CDR1 MNHEY and CDR2 SMNVEV (reference sequence). Unmatched junction bases numbered 8, after V lost 4 bases and J lost 17 bases. CDR3 sequence reads: CASSSTGGGTFHF. The CDR3 DNA is TGTGCCAGCAGTTCGACAGGGGGCGGGACCTTCCACTTT.

V gene TRBV2 combines with J gene TRBJ1-1, with TRBD1 as a possible D gene (6 bases). This CDR3 region has 16 residues. Germline assignment: CDR1 SNHLY and CDR2 FYNNEI. Trimming removed 2 bases from V and 1 base from J, with 14 bases in between. Written as DNA, the CDR3 is TGTGCCAGCAGTGAAAGGGCAGGGGTATGGAACACTGAAGCTTTCTTT. This encodes CASSERAGVWNTEAFF.

This clone was recorded once. The chain uses TRBV18 and TRBJ1-5; possibly TRBD1 for D (5 bases). CDR1 is KGHSH, CDR2 LQKENI, per germline. V gave up 3 bases and J gave up 5 bases, with 23 bases separating them. The CDR3 runs 18 residues. In DNA form, the CDR3 reads TGTGCCAGCTCACCGTTCATGCTACAAAGGGGAATTTATCAGCCCCAGCATTTT. Translating gives CASSPFMLQRGIYQPQHF.

The J gene is TRBJ2-2, the V gene TRBV3-1 (or the pseudogene TRBV3-2), with TRBD2 matching 8 bases. J was trimmed by 1 base and V by 10 bases; bases with no gene match: 8. The CDR3 covers 15 residues. Germline V lookup: CDR1 LGHDT, CDR2 YNNKEL (reference sequence). This chain's CDR3 is CATTGGVMNTGELFF. The CDR3 bases are TGTGCCACCACGGGAGGGGTTATGAACACCGGGGAGCTGTTTTTT.

This clone has just a few counts. The chain recombines TRBV5-1 with TRBJ1-2; no definite D call. From germline, CDR1 is SGHRS and CDR2 YFSETQ. The germline V and J ends were trimmed by 0 bases and 1 base, with 10 bases remaining between them. The CDR3 runs to 15 residues. The CDR3 DNA is TGCGCCAGCAGCTTGGAGAGCTCCTTTAACTATGGCTACACCTTC. Translated, it gives CASSLESSFNYGYTF.

The CDR3 DNA reads as TGTGCCAGCAGCGCGGAATGGGACTATGGCTACACCTTC. This gives the protein CASSAEWDYGYTF. This chain links TRBV5-6 with TRBJ1-2, with D uncertain. V was trimmed by 4 bases and J by 3 bases, leaving 10 bases between them. The CDR3 has 13 amino acids. Germline V gene data show CDR1 as SGHDT and CDR2 as YYEEEE.

V is TRBV5-1 and J is TRBJ2-7; 8 bases are a match to TRBD1. Germline-derived CDR1 and CDR2 are SGHRS and YFSETQ. The CDR3 consists of 16 residues. With V trimmed by 4 bases and J by 2 bases, 11 bases remained unmatched. CDR3 loop: CASSLNPGTGAYEQYF. The CDR3 nucleotides are TGCGCCAGCAGCCTTAACCCCGGGACAGGCGCCTACGAGCAGTACTTC.

The chain combines TRBV7-2 with TRBJ1-1, with a tentative D call TRBD1 (6 bases). The ends were cut back, 3 bases at V and 6 bases at J, with 8 bases in the middle. Germline lookup yields CDR1 SGHTA and CDR2 FQGNSA. This CDR3 region has 12 residues. This chain's CDR3 is CASSFYRAEAFF. Here the CDR3 DNA reads TGTGCCAGCAGCTTTTACAGGGCTGAAGCTTTCTTT.